This T cell receptor beta chain was sequenced during a study of shared clonotypes between healthy human individuals. Overall study findings and caveats: Memory subsets had estimated richness that was generally smaller than that of naive subsets. How much donors shared clonotypes was expected to be affected by sequencing depth.

A split of CD4+ cells into CD45RA+ naive and CD45RA-negative memory subsets was performed. The CDR3 totals 12 residues. Deletions cut 0 bases from V and 11 bases from J, with 9 bases between. Germline V gives CDR1 SGHAT, CDR2 FQNNGV. The assay was immunoSEQ multiplex PCR, and TCRdb's table has in-frame clones only and misses some. The sample has 2 million to 3 million clones, 80% to 95% seen once. On this clone: Its specificity is unknown.

The receptor was derived from a man aged 18-30 years in good health. Some clones in this sample may be carry-over from other donors' samples. J is TRBJ2-3 and V is TRBV11-2, with no clear D. Material: naive CD4+ T cells from PBMCs. Subset specified: CD45RA+ positively selected. The CDR3 here is CASSLDFIKQYF. CDR3 coding DNA: TGTGCCAGCAGCTTAGACTTTATTAAGCAGTATTTT.